Listed below are T cell receptor beta chains from one sample, sequenced in a study of blood T cells in healthy people across ages. TCRdb recomputed calls from the 5' RACE reads with MiXCR, one row per CDR3 protein. The data hold around 1,900,000 distinct CDR3 sequences, with 39% observed a single time. The material sequenced was blood. The source is a human donor in good health. Each CDR3 is given with its conserved first and last residue. D genes are given only for firm matches.

D gene | J gene | V gene | CDR3 protein
- | TRBJ2-7 | TRBV27 | CASSTRDVRAYEQYF
- | TRBJ1-5 | TRBV27 | CASGGGYNQPQHF
- | TRBJ1-2 | TRBV7-2 | CASSARVGGRANYGYTF
TRBD1 | TRBJ1-1 | TRBV4-2 | CASSQGQGELKTEAFF
- | TRBJ2-7 | TRBV6-1 | CASSESLRSYEQYF
TRBD2 | TRBJ2-3 | TRBV20-1 | CSAELAGETDTQYF
TRBD1 | TRBJ1-4 | TRBV7-2 | CASSLARTGPGEKLFF
TRBD1 | TRBJ1-2 | TRBV13 | CASSPGQGHGYTF
TRBD2 | TRBJ2-7 | TRBV7-8 | CASSRGLAGAMYEQYF
TRBD2 | TRBJ2-5 | TRBV28 | CASTPGLAGVYEETQYF
- | TRBJ2-5 | TRBV20-1 | CSARDGSKGGTQYF
- | TRBJ2-6 | TRBV6-1 | CASSPIPTGGNSGANVLTF
TRBD1 | TRBJ2-1 | TRBV2 | CARTGGIDNEQFF
TRBD1 | TRBJ2-5 | TRBV12-3/TRBV12-4 | CASSAFTGGSETQYF
- | TRBJ1-6 | TRBV12-1 | CASRPTGGRSPLHF
- | TRBJ2-7 | TRBV6-6 | CASSYDRGGYEQYF
TRBD1 | TRBJ1-5 | TRBV4-3 | CASSPADRAGQPQHF
- | TRBJ1-2 | TRBV29-1 | CSADWDGYGYTF
- | TRBJ1-2 | TRBV7-9 | CASSFVMGYGYTF
TRBD1 | TRBJ2-6 | TRBV6-2/TRBV6-3 | CASSYETGAGSGANVLTF
TRBD1 | TRBJ1-3 | TRBV29-1 | CSVMTGTAHPGAGNTIYF
TRBD2 | - | TRBV10-1 | CASSLLAGEAYEQYF
TRBD2 | TRBJ2-1 | TRBV7-8 | CASSLGRLAVNNEQFF
TRBD2 | TRBJ2-3 | TRBV11-2 | CASSSLLAGAPDTQYF
TRBD1 | TRBJ1-4 | TRBV20-1 | CSARDYRGANEKLFF
- | TRBJ2-3 | TRBV4-1 | CASSQDGQVDTQYF
- | TRBJ1-2 | TRBV28 | CASSFFSGGYGYTF
- | TRBJ1-2 | TRBV29-1 | CSVRGSYGYTF
- | TRBJ2-3 | TRBV6-5 | CASSLLQSDTQYF
- | TRBJ1-1 | TRBV14 | CASSQGRRTEAFF
- | TRBJ2-5 | TRBV2 | CASKGGIETQYF
- | TRBJ2-7 | TRBV6-6 | CASSYKGLRLDYYEQYF
TRBD1 | TRBJ2-4 | TRBV5-4 | CASSHGTASLQYF
- | TRBJ1-6 | TRBV4-2 | CASSQASNNSPLHF
- | - | TRBV28 | CASSFDSVGYEQYF
- | TRBJ1-5 | TRBV5-6 | CASSLALEDSNQPQHF
- | TRBJ2-2 | TRBV12-3/TRBV12-4 | CASSFSANTGELFF
- | TRBJ1-2 | TRBV6-2/TRBV6-3 | CASSFQQYGYTF
TRBD2 | TRBJ2-7 | TRBV4-3 | CASSQVATSGTYEQYF
- | TRBJ1-3 | TRBV4-3 | CASSQDSVRGSGNTIYF
- | TRBJ1-5 | TRBV27 | CASSLVGTSEPQHF
TRBD2 | TRBJ2-6 | TRBV15 | CATSSSLAGGLGANVLTF
- | TRBJ2-1 | TRBV20-1 | CSARDLLTGWNEQFF
- | TRBJ1-1 | TRBV6-2/TRBV6-3 | CASTDTQQVPNTEAFF
- | TRBJ2-2 | TRBV12-3/TRBV12-4 | CASSLVGAATGELFF
- | TRBJ2-5 | TRBV13 | CASSPQTQYF
- | TRBJ2-2 | TRBV11-3 | CAGSLWQVGELFF
- | TRBJ2-1 | TRBV7-9 | CASSLIGAGGNEQFF
- | TRBJ1-1 | TRBV6-1 | CASSELGDAAFF
- | TRBJ2-1 | TRBV12-3/TRBV12-4 | CASRKNNEQFF
- | TRBJ1-2 | TRBV7-3 | CAGAKTGYGYTF
TRBD1 | TRBJ1-1 | TRBV12-3/TRBV12-4 | CASAHGTGTEAFF
- | TRBJ2-3 | TRBV11-2 | CASIPNPLDTQYF
- | - | TRBV7-9 | CASRQGFGEQYF
- | TRBJ2-3 | TRBV20-1 | CSARSDSRVAQYF
- | TRBJ1-1 | TRBV7-2 | CASSLQTGRDTEAFF
- | TRBJ1-4 | TRBV7-2 | CASSLEASDEKLFF
TRBD1 | TRBJ2-6 | TRBV5-1 | CASSLEGPGQTNSGANVLTF
- | TRBJ2-4 | TRBV29-1 | CSVESSLEGNIQYF